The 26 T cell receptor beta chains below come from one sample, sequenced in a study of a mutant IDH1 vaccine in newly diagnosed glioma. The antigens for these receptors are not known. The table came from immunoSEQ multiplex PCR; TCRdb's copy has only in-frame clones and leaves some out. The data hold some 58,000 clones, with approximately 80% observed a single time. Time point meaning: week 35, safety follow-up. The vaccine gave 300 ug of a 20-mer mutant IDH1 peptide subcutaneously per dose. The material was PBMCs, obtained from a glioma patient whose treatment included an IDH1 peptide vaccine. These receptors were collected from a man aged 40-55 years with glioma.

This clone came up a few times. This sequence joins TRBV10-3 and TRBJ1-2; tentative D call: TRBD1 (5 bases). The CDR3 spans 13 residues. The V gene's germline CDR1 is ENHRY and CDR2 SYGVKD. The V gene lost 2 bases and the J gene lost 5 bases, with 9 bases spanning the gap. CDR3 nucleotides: TGTGCCATCAGTGAGGACAGAAATTATGGCTACACCTTC. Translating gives CAISEDRNYGYTF.

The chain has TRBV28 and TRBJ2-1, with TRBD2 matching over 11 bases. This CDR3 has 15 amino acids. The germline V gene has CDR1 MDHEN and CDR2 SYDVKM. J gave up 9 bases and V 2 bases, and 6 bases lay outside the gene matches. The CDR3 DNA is TGTGCCAGCAGTTTAGGTAGCGGGAGGGAGAGTGAGCAGTTCTTC. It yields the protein CASSLGSGRESEQFF.

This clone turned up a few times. The CDR3 is CASSLMGSGNQPQHF. The CDR3 bases are TGTGCCAGCAGCTTGATGGGGAGCGGCAATCAGCCCCAGCATTTT. J is TRBJ1-5 and V is TRBV5-6; unclear D gene. CDR1 is SGHDT and CDR2 is YYEEEE in the germline V gene. This CDR3 contains 15 residues. V was trimmed by 1 base and J by 2 bases, leaving 10 bases between them. The whole variable domain, filled in from reference TRBV5-6 and TRBJ1-5, reads DAGVTQSPTHLIKTRGQQVTLRCSPKSGHDTVSWYQQALGQGPQFIFQYYEEEERQRGNFPDRFSGHQFPNYSSELNVNALLLGDSALYLCASSLMGSGNQPQHFGDGTRLSIL.

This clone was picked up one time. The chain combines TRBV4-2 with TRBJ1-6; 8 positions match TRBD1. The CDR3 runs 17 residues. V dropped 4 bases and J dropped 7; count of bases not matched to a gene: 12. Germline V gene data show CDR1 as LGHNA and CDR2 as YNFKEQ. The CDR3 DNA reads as TGTGCCAGCAGCCGCCTCCGCGGGGGGACAGGAAATTCACCCCTCCACTTT. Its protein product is CASSRLRGGTGNSPLHF.

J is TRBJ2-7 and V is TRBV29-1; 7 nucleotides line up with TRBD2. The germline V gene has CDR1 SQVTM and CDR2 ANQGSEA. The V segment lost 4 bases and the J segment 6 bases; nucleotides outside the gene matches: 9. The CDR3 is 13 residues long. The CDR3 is CSVVVGGYSEQYF. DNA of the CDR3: TGCAGCGTTGTCGTGGGGGGGTATAGCGAGCAGTACTTC.

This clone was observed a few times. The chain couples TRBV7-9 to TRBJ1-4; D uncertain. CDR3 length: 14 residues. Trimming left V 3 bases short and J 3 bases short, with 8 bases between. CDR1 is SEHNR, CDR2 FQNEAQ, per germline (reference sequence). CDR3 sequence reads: CASSLSQSNEKLFF. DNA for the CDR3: TGTGCCAGCAGCTTGAGTCAGTCTAATGAAAAACTGTTTTTT.

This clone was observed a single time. The CDR3 spells CAWSSTDTQYF. For the CDR3, the DNA is TGTGCCTGGAGTTCCACAGATACGCAGTATTTT. The rearrangement uses TRBV30 and TRBJ2-3; D is unresolved. V lost 2 bases to trimming and J lost 2 bases, with 2 bases between them. CDR1 GTSNPN and CDR2 SVGIG come from the germline V gene (reference sequence). The CDR3 consists of 11 residues.

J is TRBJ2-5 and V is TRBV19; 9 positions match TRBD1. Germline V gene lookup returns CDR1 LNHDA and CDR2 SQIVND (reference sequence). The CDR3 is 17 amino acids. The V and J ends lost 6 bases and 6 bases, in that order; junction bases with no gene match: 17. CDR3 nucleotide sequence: TGTGCCAGTAGCCCCAGCGGGACAGGGACGAGGAAAAAGACCCAGTACTTC. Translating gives CASSPSGTGTRKKTQYF.

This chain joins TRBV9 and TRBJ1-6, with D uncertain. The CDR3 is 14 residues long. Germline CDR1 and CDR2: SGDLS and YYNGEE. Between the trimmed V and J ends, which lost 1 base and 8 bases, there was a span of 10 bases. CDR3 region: CASSVSGRDSPLHF. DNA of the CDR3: TGTGCCAGCAGCGTATCTGGGCGAGATTCACCCCTCCACTTT.

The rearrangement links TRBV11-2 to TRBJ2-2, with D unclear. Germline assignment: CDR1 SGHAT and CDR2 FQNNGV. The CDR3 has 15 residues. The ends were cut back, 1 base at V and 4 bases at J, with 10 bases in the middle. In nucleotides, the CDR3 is TGTGCCAGCAGCTTAGTCGGCCGGCTCACCGGGGAGCTGTTTTTT. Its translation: CASSLVGRLTGELFF.

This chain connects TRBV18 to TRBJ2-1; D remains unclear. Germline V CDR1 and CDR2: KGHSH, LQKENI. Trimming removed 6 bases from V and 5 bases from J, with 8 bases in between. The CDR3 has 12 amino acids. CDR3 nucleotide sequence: TGTGCCAGCTCCCTAAGTCACAATGAGCAGTTCTTC. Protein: CASSLSHNEQFF. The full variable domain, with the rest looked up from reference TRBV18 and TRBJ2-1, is NAGVMQNPRHLVRRRGQEARLRCSPMKGHSHVYWYRQLPEEGLKFMVYLQKENIIDESGMPKERFSAEFPKEGPSILRIQQVVRGDSAAYFCASSLSHNEQFFGPGTRLTVL.

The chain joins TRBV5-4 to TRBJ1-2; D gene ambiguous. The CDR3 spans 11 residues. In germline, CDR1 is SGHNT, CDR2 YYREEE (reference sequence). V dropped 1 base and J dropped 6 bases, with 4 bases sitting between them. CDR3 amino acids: CASSLQDGYTF. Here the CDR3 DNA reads TGTGCCAGCAGCTTGCAGGATGGCTACACCTTC.

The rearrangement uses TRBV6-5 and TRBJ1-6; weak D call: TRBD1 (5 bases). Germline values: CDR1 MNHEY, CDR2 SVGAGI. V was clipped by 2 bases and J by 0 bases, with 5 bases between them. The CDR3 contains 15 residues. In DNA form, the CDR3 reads TGTGCCAGCAGTTACGACAGCTCCTATAATTCACCCCTCCACTTT. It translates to CASSYDSSYNSPLHF.

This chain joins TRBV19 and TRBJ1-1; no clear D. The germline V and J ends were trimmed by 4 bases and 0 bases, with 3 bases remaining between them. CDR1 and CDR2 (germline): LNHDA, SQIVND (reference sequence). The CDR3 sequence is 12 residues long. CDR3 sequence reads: CASSKVNTEAFF. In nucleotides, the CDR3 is TGTGCCAGTAGTAAGGTGAACACTGAAGCTTTCTTT.

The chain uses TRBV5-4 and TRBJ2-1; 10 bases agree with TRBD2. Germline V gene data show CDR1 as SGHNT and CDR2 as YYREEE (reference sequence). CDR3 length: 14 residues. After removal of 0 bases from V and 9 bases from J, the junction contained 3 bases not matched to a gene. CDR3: CASSLVASGSEQFF. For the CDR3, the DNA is TGTGCCAGCAGCTTGGTGGCTAGCGGGAGTGAGCAGTTCTTC.

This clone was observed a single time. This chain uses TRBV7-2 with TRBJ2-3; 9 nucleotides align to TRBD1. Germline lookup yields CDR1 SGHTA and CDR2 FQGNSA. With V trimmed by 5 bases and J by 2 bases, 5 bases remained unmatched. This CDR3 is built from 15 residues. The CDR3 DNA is TGTGCCAGCAGCCTCGACAGGGGGTACACAGATACGCAGTATTTT. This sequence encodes CASSLDRGYTDTQYF.

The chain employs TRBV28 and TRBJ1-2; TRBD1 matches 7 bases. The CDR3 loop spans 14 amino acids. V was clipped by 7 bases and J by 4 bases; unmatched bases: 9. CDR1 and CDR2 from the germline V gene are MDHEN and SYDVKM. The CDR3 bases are TGTGCCAGCACCCGTGGACAGGCTCTCTATGGCTACACCTTC. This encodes CASTRGQALYGYTF.

CDR3 sequence (DNA): TGTGCCAGCAGCCGAGTCTCCACTGAAGCTTTCTTT. It translates to CASSRVSTEAFF. V usage is TRBV7-9 and J usage is TRBJ1-1, with D hard to call. The CDR3 extends over 12 amino acids. V was shortened by 5 bases and J by 4 bases, with 8 bases between the two germline ends. The germline V gene has CDR1 SEHNR and CDR2 FQNEAQ (reference sequence).

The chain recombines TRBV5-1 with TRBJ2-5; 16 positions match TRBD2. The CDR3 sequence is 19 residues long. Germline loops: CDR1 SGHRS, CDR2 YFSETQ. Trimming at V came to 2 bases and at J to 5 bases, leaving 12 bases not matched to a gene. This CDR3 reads CASSFGSGTSGRARETQYF. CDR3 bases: TGCGCCAGCAGCTTTGGATCCGGGACTAGCGGGAGGGCCAGGGAGACCCAGTACTTC.

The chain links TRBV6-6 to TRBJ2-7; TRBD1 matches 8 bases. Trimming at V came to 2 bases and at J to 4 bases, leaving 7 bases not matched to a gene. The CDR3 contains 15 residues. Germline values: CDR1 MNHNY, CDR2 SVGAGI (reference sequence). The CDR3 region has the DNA TGTGCCAGCAGTTACGCTACAGGGGGATTTTACGAGCAGTACTTC. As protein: CASSYATGGFYEQYF.

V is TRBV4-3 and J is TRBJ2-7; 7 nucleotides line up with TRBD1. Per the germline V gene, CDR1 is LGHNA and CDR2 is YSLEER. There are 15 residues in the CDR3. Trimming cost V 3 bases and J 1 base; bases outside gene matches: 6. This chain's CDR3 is CASSQEDRSSYEQYF. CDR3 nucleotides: TGCGCCAGCAGCCAGGAGGACAGGTCTTCCTACGAGCAGTACTTC.

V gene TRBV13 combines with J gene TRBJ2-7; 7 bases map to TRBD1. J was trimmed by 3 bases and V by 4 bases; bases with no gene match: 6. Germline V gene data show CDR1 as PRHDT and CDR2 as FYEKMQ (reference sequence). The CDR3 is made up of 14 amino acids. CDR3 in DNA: TGTGCCAGCAGCTCCAGGGACAGCATCTACGAGCAGTACTTC. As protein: CASSSRDSIYEQYF.

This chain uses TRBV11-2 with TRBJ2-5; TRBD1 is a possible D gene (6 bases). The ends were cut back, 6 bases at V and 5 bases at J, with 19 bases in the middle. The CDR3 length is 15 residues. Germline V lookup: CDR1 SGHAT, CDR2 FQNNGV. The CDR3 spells CASRLQGGKVETQYF. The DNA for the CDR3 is TGTGCCAGCAGGTTACAGGGTGGAAAAGTTGAGACCCAGTACTTC.

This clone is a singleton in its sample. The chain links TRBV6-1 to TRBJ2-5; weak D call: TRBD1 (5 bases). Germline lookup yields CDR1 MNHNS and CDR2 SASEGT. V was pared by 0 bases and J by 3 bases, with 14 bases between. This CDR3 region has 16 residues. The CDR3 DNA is TGTGCCAGCAGTGAAGCGGGGCGGTGGAGCAAAGAGACCCAGTACTTC. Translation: CASSEAGRWSKETQYF.

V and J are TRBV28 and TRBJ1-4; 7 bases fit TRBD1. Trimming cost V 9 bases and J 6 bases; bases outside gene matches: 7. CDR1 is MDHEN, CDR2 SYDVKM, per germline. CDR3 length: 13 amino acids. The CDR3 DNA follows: TGTGCCAGTGGAGGAGGGGGCGATGAAAAACTGTTTTTT. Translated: CASGGGGDEKLFF.

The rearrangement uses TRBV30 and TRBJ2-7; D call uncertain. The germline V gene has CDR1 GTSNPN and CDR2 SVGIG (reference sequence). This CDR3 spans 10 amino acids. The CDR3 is CAAEKYEQYF. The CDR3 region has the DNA TGTGCGGCGGAGAAATACGAGCAGTACTTC.